This T cell receptor (beta chain) was found in a study of blood T cells in healthy people across ages. Primed by a sample-barcoded 5' primer and a J-beta primer mix, a second PCR proceeded for roughly 6 to 12 cycles. TCRdb reprocessed the 5' RACE reads via MiXCR and lists one record per CDR3 protein. The data contain about 640,000 distinct CDR3 sequences, about 53% of them seen just once; the ten biggest clones take up roughly 34%. Trimming removed 1 base from V and 11 bases from J; junction bases left unmatched: 22. Germline lookup yields CDR1 SGHVT and CDR2 SQSDAQ. There are 18 residues in the CDR3.

V is TRBV7-4 and J is TRBJ2-5; 7 nucleotides match TRBD1. Sequenced input: blood. The receptor was derived from a man aged 60-69 years in good health. The CDR3 DNA reads TGTGCCAGCAGCTTAGACAGGGGTCTATCTCTGCCCTACAATGAGCAGTACTTC. Protein product: CASSLDRGLSLPYNEQYF. Filled out from reference TRBV7-4 and TRBJ2-5, the complete variable domain reads GAGVSQSPRYKVAKRGRDVALRCDSISGHVTLYWYRQTLGQGSEVLTYSQSDAQRDKSGRPSGRFSAERPERSVSTLKIQRTEQGDSAVYLCASSLDRGLSLPYNEQYFGPGTRLLVL.